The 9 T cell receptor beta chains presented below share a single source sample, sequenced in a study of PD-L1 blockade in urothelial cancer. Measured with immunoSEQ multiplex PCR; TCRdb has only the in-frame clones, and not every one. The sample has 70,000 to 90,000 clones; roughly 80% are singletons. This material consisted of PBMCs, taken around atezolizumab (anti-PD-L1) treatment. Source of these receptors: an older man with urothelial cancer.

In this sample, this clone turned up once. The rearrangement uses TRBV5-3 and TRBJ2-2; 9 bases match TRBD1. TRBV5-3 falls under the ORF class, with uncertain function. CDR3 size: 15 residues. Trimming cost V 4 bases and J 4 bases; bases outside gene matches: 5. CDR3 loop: CARSPRDRATGELFF. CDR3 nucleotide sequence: TGTGCCAGAAGCCCGAGGGACAGGGCCACCGGGGAGCTGTTTTTT.

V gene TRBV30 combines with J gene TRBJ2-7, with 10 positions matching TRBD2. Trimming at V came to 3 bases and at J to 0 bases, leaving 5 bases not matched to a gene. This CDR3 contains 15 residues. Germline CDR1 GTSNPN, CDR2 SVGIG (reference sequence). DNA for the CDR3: TGTGCCTGGAGCCCGGGACTAGCGAACTCCTACGAGCAGTACTTC. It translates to CAWSPGLANSYEQYF. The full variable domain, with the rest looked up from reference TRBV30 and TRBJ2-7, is SQTIHQWPATLVQPVGSPLSLECTVEGTSNPNLYWYRQAAGRGLQLLFYSVGIGQISSEVPQNLSASRPQDRQFILSSKKLLLSDSGFYLCAWSPGLANSYEQYFGPGTRLTVT.

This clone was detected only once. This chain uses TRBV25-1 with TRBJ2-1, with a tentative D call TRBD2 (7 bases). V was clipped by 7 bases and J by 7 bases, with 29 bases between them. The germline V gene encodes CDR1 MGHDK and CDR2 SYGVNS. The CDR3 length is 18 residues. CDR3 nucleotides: TGTGCCAGCAAAACAAATGGGGGGGGCGGTCCTATAGGAAATGAGCAGTTCTTC. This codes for CASKTNGGGGPIGNEQFF.

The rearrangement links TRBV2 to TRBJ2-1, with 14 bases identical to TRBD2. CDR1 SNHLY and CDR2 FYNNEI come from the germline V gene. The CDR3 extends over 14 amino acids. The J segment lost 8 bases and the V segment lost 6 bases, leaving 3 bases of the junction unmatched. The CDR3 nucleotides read TGTGCCAGCAGCGGGACTAGCGGGAGCTATGAGCAGTTCTTC. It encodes CASSGTSGSYEQFF.

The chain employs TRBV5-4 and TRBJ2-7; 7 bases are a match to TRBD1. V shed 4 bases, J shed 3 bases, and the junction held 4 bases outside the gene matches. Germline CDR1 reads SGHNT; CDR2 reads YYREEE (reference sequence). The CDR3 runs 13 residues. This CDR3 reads CASSVGTDYEQYF. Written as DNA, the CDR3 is TGTGCCAGCAGCGTCGGGACAGACTACGAGCAGTACTTC. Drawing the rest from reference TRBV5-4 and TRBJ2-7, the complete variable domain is ETGVTQSPTHLIKTRGQQVTLRCSSQSGHNTVSWYQQALGQGPQFIFQYYREEENGRGNFPPRFSGLQFPNYSSELNVNALELDDSALYLCASSVGTDYEQYFGPGTRLTVT.

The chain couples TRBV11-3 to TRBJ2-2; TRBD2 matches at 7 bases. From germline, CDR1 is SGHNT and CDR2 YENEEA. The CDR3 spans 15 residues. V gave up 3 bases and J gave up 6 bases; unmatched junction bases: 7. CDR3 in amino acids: CASSLSGIGAGELFF. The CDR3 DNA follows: TGTGCCAGCAGCTTGAGCGGGATTGGGGCCGGGGAGCTGTTTTTT.

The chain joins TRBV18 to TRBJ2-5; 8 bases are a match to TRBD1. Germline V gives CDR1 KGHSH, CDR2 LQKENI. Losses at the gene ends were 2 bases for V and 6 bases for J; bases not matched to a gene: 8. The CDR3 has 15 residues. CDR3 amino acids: CASSPDRGPGQTQYF. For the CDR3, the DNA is TGTGCCAGCTCACCAGACAGGGGCCCGGGGCAGACCCAGTACTTC.

The CDR3 DNA reads as TGCGCCAGCAGCTTGCTAGACACCGGGGAGCTGTTTTTT. It codes for CASSLLDTGELFF. The chain couples TRBV5-1 to TRBJ2-2; no reliable D call. The CDR3 is 13 residues long. Looked up from germline, CDR1 is SGHRS and CDR2 is YFSETQ. Deletions cut 1 base from V and 3 bases from J, with 4 bases between.

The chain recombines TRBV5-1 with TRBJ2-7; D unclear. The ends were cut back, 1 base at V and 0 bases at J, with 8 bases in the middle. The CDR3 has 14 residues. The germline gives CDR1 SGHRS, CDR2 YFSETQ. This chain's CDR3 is CASSLPGLSYEQYF. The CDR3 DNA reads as TGCGCCAGCAGCTTGCCAGGCCTCTCCTACGAGCAGTACTTC.